These 22 T cell receptor beta chains share one sample of origin, sequenced in a study of T cell repertoires in cytomegalovirus infection. TCRdb reprocessed the reads with MiXCR, giving one entry per CDR3 protein. The repertoire holds almost 90,000 distinct CDR3 sequences, with 25% to 30% as singletons. These receptors' antigens are unknown. The sample here was CD8+ T cells from cultured PBMCs, taken from culture after CMV antigen stimulation. The receptors were gathered from a human donor in good health (CMV status not recorded). Some clones in this sample may be carry-over from other donors' samples.

This clonotype has ten or more counts. The chain combines TRBV7-8 with TRBJ2-1, with D perhaps given as TRBD1 or TRBD2 (5 bases each). The V end lost 5 bases, the J end lost 5 bases, and 13 bases lay between the germline ends. Germline V gene data show CDR1 as SGHVS and CDR2 as FQNEAQ. The CDR3 runs 14 residues. This CDR3 is CASSVGTADNEQFF. The DNA of the CDR3 is TGTGCCAGCAGCGTAGGGACGGCAGACAATGAGCAGTTCTTC.

This clonotype was observed at least ten times. The chain joins TRBV11-2 to TRBJ2-3; D not certain. Germline V gives CDR1 SGHAT, CDR2 FQNNGV. V lost 1 base and J lost 4, with 12 bases in between. The CDR3 is made up of 15 amino acids. The CDR3 region is CASSLVVGWADTQYF. CDR3 DNA: TGTGCCAGCAGCTTAGTGGTAGGGTGGGCAGATACGCAGTATTTT.

This clonotype appeared a single time. The chain carries TRBV29-1 and TRBJ1-6; 10 nucleotides line up with TRBD1. The CDR3 sequence is 15 residues long. The germline V gene encodes CDR1 SQVTM and CDR2 ANQGSEA. Germline trimming cut 6 bases from V and 7 bases from J; bases unmatched to any gene: 9. The CDR3 here is CSVRDRGLENSPLHF. In DNA form, the CDR3 reads TGCAGCGTAAGGGACAGGGGATTGGAAAATTCACCCCTCCACTTT. The full variable domain, its missing parts supplied by reference TRBV29-1 and TRBJ1-6, is SAVISQKPSRDICQRGTSLTIQCQVDSQVTMMFWYRQQPGQSLTLIATANQGSEATYESGFVIDKFPISRPNLTFSTLTVSNMSPEDSSIYLCSVRDRGLENSPLHFGNGTRLTVT.

The DNA for the CDR3 is TGTGCCAGCAGCCAAGAATCGACAGGGGGCGTCGATACGCAGTATTTT. Protein product: CASSQESTGGVDTQYF. This chain uses TRBV3-1 with TRBJ2-3, with 10 bases lining up with TRBD1. V gave up 0 bases and J gave up 6 bases; unmatched junction bases: 6. This CDR3 comprises 16 residues. Germline assignment: CDR1 LGHDT and CDR2 YNNKEL (reference sequence).

V is TRBV20-1 and J is TRBJ2-3; D perhaps matches TRBD2 (5 bases). CDR3 length: 10 amino acids. From germline, CDR1 is DFQATT and CDR2 SNEGSKA (reference sequence). In DNA form, the CDR3 reads TGCAGGGGCCCGGGGGATACGCAGTATTTT. Translated, it gives CRGPGDTQYF.

This clonotype was recorded a few times. This sequence joins TRBV7-2 and TRBJ2-7; 9 nucleotides line up with TRBD1. With 1 base clipped from V and 0 bases from J, the junction kept 4 bases outside the gene matches. The CDR3 consists of 16 residues. Looked up from germline, CDR1 is SGHTA and CDR2 is FQGNSA. The DNA for the CDR3 is TGTGCCAGCAGCTTAGAGGGGACAGGGCCCTCCTACGAGCAGTACTTC. Residues: CASSLEGTGPSYEQYF.

The chain carries TRBV19 and TRBJ1-4; maybe TRBD1 (5 bases). V was pared by 7 bases and J by 4 bases, with 16 bases between. Per germline, CDR1 LNHDA and CDR2 SQIVND (reference sequence). CDR3 length: 15 residues. The CDR3 DNA follows: TGTGCCAGTAATCACCGGGGCAACCTTAATGAAAAACTGTTTTTT. Protein: CASNHRGNLNEKLFF.

This clonotype was counted a few times. DNA for the CDR3: TGTGCTAGTGGTTTGAACGGAGGGTTTGAAAAACTGTTTTTT. Translation: CASGLNGGFEKLFF. The rearrangement uses TRBV12-5 and TRBJ1-4; D uncertain. The CDR3 loop spans 14 amino acids. V shed 2 bases and J shed 7 bases, with 11 bases lying between them. Germline V CDR1 and CDR2: LGHNT, FRNRAP.

In its sample, this clonotype was seen once. The CDR3 protein is CASSSTPSDDYTF. The CDR3 DNA is TGCGCCAGCAGCTCGACCCCCTCGGACGACTACACCTTC. The chain joins TRBV5-1 to TRBJ1-2; D is unresolved. The CDR3 is 13 residues long. Germline V gene lookup returns CDR1 SGHRS and CDR2 YFSETQ. Deletions cut 3 bases from V and 10 bases from J, with 16 bases between.

This chain connects TRBV19 to TRBJ2-1; 9 nucleotides agree with TRBD2. V was clipped by 2 bases and J by 4 bases; unmatched bases: 6. Germline lookup yields CDR1 LNHDA and CDR2 SQIVND (reference sequence). CDR3 length: 16 residues. DNA for the CDR3: TGTGCCAGTAGTATACTTAGCGGGGGCCCATACAATGAGCAGTTCTTC. Its protein product is CASSILSGGPYNEQFF. Filled out from reference TRBV19 and TRBJ2-1, the complete variable domain reads DGGITQSPKYLFRKEGQNVTLSCEQNLNHDAMYWYRQDPGQGLRLIYYSQIVNDFQKGDIAEGYSVSREKKESFPLTVTSAQKNPTAFYLCASSILSGGPYNEQFFGPGTRLTVL.

This clonotype was counted ten times or more. The chain has TRBV28 and TRBJ1-4; maybe TRBD1 (5 bases). This CDR3 region has 15 residues. Germline V CDR1 and CDR2: MDHEN, SYDVKM. The V and J ends lost 3 bases and 0 bases respectively, with 8 bases between them. The CDR3 loop reads CASSFGGATNEKLFF. CDR3 in DNA: TGTGCCAGCAGTTTCGGAGGGGCAACTAATGAAAAACTGTTTTTT.

The J gene is TRBJ2-7, the V gene TRBV20-1; 12 bases align to TRBD2. The CDR3 spans 15 residues. Germline loops: CDR1 DFQATT, CDR2 SNEGSKA (reference sequence). Losses at the gene ends were 3 bases for V and 2 bases for J; bases not matched to a gene: 5. This chain's CDR3 is CSARTSGGPTYEQYF. CDR3 DNA: TGCAGTGCTAGGACTAGCGGGGGCCCCACCTACGAGCAGTACTTC.

This clonotype was recorded a few times. The genes are TRBV12-3 or TRBV12-4 and TRBJ1-1; D is ambiguous. The CDR3 extends over 13 amino acids. V was cut by 3 bases and J by 1 base, with 6 bases left in between. The CDR3 DNA sequence: TGTGCCAGCAGTTTGCATAAGAACACTGAAGCTTTCTTT. Protein product: CASSLHKNTEAFF.

This clonotype was picked up a small number of times. This chain links TRBV2 with TRBJ2-3; 7 nucleotides align to TRBD2. Trimming took 5 bases from V and 0 from J; bases not matched to a gene: 2. The CDR3 is 14 residues long. Germline CDR1 SNHLY, CDR2 FYNNEI. This chain's CDR3 is CASSSGISTDTQYF. For the CDR3, the DNA is TGTGCCAGCAGTAGCGGGATTAGCACAGATACGCAGTATTTT.

The chain carries TRBV4-1 and TRBJ2-7; TRBD2 matches at 8 bases. The V and J ends lost 0 bases and 6 bases, in that order; junction bases with no gene match: 10. Germline CDR1 and CDR2: MGHRA and YSYEKL. The CDR3 covers 16 residues. As DNA, the CDR3 is TGCGCCAGCAGCCAAGACCGGACCGGGGGGGCCGTCGAGCAGTACTTC. Protein product: CASSQDRTGGAVEQYF.

The chain combines TRBV19 with TRBJ2-1; possibly TRBD1 for D (6 bases). This CDR3 is built from 14 residues. Trimming pared 2 bases from V and 8 bases from J, leaving 13 bases between. Germline V gene lookup returns CDR1 LNHDA and CDR2 SQIVND (reference sequence). Here the CDR3 DNA reads TGTGCCAGTAGTATATACCAACAGGGTGATGAGCAGTTCTTC. This codes for CASSIYQQGDEQFF.

This clonotype was counted a few times. This chain joins TRBV7-9 and TRBJ1-1, with 7 bases matching TRBD1. The CDR3 contains 12 residues. V was clipped by 4 bases and J by 5 bases; unmatched bases: 1. Germline V gene sequence: CDR1 SEHNR, CDR2 FQNEAQ (reference sequence). CDR3 in amino acids: CASSSRGTEAFF. The CDR3, as DNA: TGTGCCAGCAGCTCCAGGGGGACTGAAGCTTTCTTT.

At least ten counts were recorded for this clonotype. The CDR3 sequence: CASSQDQGISYNEQFF. The CDR3 DNA reads as TGTGCCAGCAGCCAAGATCAAGGGATCTCCTACAATGAGCAGTTCTTC. The rearrangement uses TRBV3-1 and TRBJ2-1; no reliable D call. Germline CDR1 and CDR2: LGHDT and YNNKEL (reference sequence). V lost 0 bases, J lost 0 bases, and 9 bases lay in between. The CDR3 is made up of 16 amino acids.

This clonotype was detected once. This chain uses TRBV12-3 or TRBV12-4 with TRBJ1-5, with no clear D. The V end lost 7 bases, the J end lost 5 bases, and 21 bases lay between the germline ends. The CDR3 is 16 residues long. The CDR3 coding sequence is TGTGCCAGCACCTTACGACGTAGGAGGTCAGATCAGCCCCAGCATTTT. Protein: CASTLRRRRSDQPQHF.

The gene calls are TRBV13 and TRBJ1-3, with a weak D call TRBD1 (5 bases). V shed 5 bases and J shed 2 bases, with 25 bases lying between them. This CDR3 spans 19 amino acids. Germline-derived CDR1 and CDR2 are PRHDT and FYEKMQ (reference sequence). In nucleotides, the CDR3 is TGTGCCAGCAGCAACCCTCAGGAGGCCCCGGGGCCCACTGGAAACACCATATATTTT. Amino acids: CASSNPQEAPGPTGNTIYF.

The chain has TRBV4-1 and TRBJ2-3, with D tentatively TRBD1 (5 bases). The germline V gene encodes CDR1 MGHRA and CDR2 YSYEKL. The V gene lost 4 bases and the J gene lost 0 bases, with 14 bases spanning the gap. This CDR3 region has 16 residues. The CDR3 region has the DNA TGCGCCAGCAGCCCCCGGTATACAGGAAGCACAGATACGCAGTATTTT. It codes for CASSPRYTGSTDTQYF.

This clonotype was seen a handful of times. V usage is TRBV4-1 and J usage is TRBJ2-3; TRBD1 is a possible D gene (7 bases). Trimming took 2 bases from V and 4 from J, leaving 13 bases between them. CDR1 is MGHRA, CDR2 YSYEKL, per germline. CDR3 length: 15 amino acids. CDR3: CASSQSRGAADTQYF. The CDR3 nucleotides are TGCGCCAGCAGCCAATCCAGGGGGGCGGCAGATACGCAGTATTTT.